These 17 T cell receptor beta chains share one sample of origin, sequenced in a study of cytomegalovirus exposure and HLA in healthy donors. A multiplex PCR was run with 60 Vbeta primers and 13 Jbeta primers. TCRdb's copy holds only in-frame clones and misses some; the assay was immunoSEQ multiplex PCR. The data show some 95,000 clones, approximately 71% seen once. The sample comprised PBMCs. The origin of the receptors is a woman under 30 in good health and CMV-seropositive.

The J gene is TRBJ1-1, the V gene TRBV6-5, with TRBD1 matching over 8 bases. Unmatched junction bases numbered 3, after V lost 5 bases and J lost 10 bases. Germline V gene sequence: CDR1 MNHEY, CDR2 SVGAGI. The CDR3 has 11 amino acids. The CDR3: CASSPGQGAFF. DNA for the CDR3: TGTGCCAGCAGTCCTGGACAGGGAGCTTTCTTT.

The chain joins TRBV6-1 to TRBJ2-1, with D possibly matching TRBD1 (6 bases). The CDR3 has 15 amino acids. Germline values: CDR1 MNHNS, CDR2 SASEGT. Trimming removed 1 base at V and 3 bases at J, with 10 bases between. The CDR3 DNA sequence: TGTGCCAGCAGTGAAGGGGACAATCGCTACAATGAGCAGTTCTTC. Encoded protein: CASSEGDNRYNEQFF.

The J gene is TRBJ2-5, the V gene TRBV4-3; tentatively, D is TRBD2 (5 bases). This CDR3 comprises 17 residues. Germline V gene data show CDR1 as LGHNA and CDR2 as YSLEER. Trimming pared 0 bases from V and 5 bases from J, leaving 19 bases between. CDR3 region: CASSQEIGLQVGETQYF. The DNA of the CDR3 is TGCGCCAGCAGCCAAGAAATAGGACTTCAGGTAGGGGAGACCCAGTACTTC.

Points on this clone: The sample holds other DNA sequences that translate to the same CDR3. The chain links TRBV19 to TRBJ2-7, with no clear D. CDR1 is LNHDA, CDR2 SQIVND, per germline (reference sequence). The CDR3 spans 13 residues. With 3 bases removed from V and 2 bases from J, the gap between germline ends came to 8 bases. CDR3 bases: TGTGCCAGTAGTATTAGCCCAGCCTACGAGCAGTACTTC. Translating it yields CASSISPAYEQYF.

This clone showed up just a few times. This rearrangement joins TRBV5-6 to TRBJ1-2; possible D gene TRBD1, 5 bases. The CDR3 runs to 15 residues. V lost 0 bases and J lost 5, with 14 bases in between. CDR1 and CDR2 from the germline V gene are SGHDT and YYEEEE. In DNA, the CDR3 is TGTGCCAGCAGCTTGGCCGACAGAATCTTTTATGGCTACACCTTC. It encodes CASSLADRIFYGYTF.

The chain has TRBV9 and TRBJ2-2; 8 bases line up with TRBD1. Germline assignment: CDR1 SGDLS and CDR2 YYNGEE. This CDR3 has 16 amino acids. V dropped 0 bases and J dropped 0; count of bases not matched to a gene: 1. For the CDR3, the DNA is TGTGCCAGCAGCGTAGAGGGACAGGCGAACACCGGGGAGCTGTTTTTT. It is translated as CASSVEGQANTGELFF.

This chain connects TRBV7-2 to TRBJ2-3, with 10 bases that match TRBD2. The trim removed 6 bases at V and 2 bases at J, leaving 5 bases unmatched. This CDR3 is 15 amino acids long. CDR1 and CDR2 (germline): SGHTA, FQGNSA. The CDR3 nucleotides are TGTGCCAGCAGTACTAGCGGGGCCCCCACAGATACGCAGTATTTT. This translates into CASSTSGAPTDTQYF.

Of note for this clone: One junction end disagrees with the germline gene, perhaps due to a read error. This chain connects TRBV7-9 to TRBJ1-2; TRBD1 might be the D (5 bases). CDR1 is SEHNR, CDR2 FQNEAQ, per germline (reference sequence). CDR3 length equals 14 residues. The CDR3 sequence is CSSSLGAREYGYTF. The CDR3 DNA reads TGTTCCAGCAGCTTAGGGGCCAGGGAATATGGCTACACCTTC.

V gene TRBV11-2 combines with J gene TRBJ2-1; TRBD2 matches at 10 bases. The CDR3 is 20 residues long. Germline loops: CDR1 SGHAT, CDR2 FQNNGV. J was trimmed by 7 bases and V by 0 bases; bases with no gene match: 18. CDR3 in amino acids: CASSLEGGRAGGPLGNEQFF. The CDR3 DNA sequence: TGTGCCAGCAGCTTAGAGGGGGGACGAGCGGGAGGGCCTCTGGGGAATGAGCAGTTCTTC.

Written as DNA, the CDR3 is TGTGCCAGCAGCTCTAGGGGTAACTATGGCTACACCTTC. It is translated as CASSSRGNYGYTF. The V gene is TRBV5-6, the J gene TRBJ1-2; a possible D gene is TRBD1 (5 bases). Germline V gene sequence: CDR1 SGHDT, CDR2 YYEEEE. The V end lost 3 bases, the J end lost 1 base, and 7 bases lay between the germline ends. The CDR3 has 13 amino acids.

The rearrangement links TRBV28 to TRBJ2-7, with D hard to call. Trimming stripped 4 bases from V and 3 bases from J, with 19 bases between. CDR3 length: 16 residues. The germline V gene has CDR1 MDHEN and CDR2 SYDVKM. As DNA, the CDR3 is TGTGCCAGCAGTTCCGATCCTAGGTTGATAAACTACGAGCAGTACTTC. The encoded protein is CASSSDPRLINYEQYF.

This chain uses TRBV9 with TRBJ2-7; D may be TRBD2 (6 bases). V was cut by 5 bases and J by 4 bases, with 16 bases left in between. Germline CDR1 is SGDLS and CDR2 is YYNGEE. The CDR3 extends over 14 amino acids. The CDR3: CASSDSGTGYEQYF. In DNA, the CDR3 is TGTGCCAGCAGTGACTCCGGGACTGGGTACGAGCAGTACTTC.

The chain links TRBV7-9 to TRBJ2-7, with 11 bases aligning to TRBD1. The length of the CDR3 is 16 residues. Germline values: CDR1 SEHNR, CDR2 FQNEAQ (reference sequence). V lost 5 bases to trimming and J lost 7 bases; unmatched junction nucleotides: 13. The CDR3: CASSPRVGQGAREQYF. The CDR3 DNA follows: TGTGCCAGCAGCCCGAGGGTCGGACAGGGGGCGCGAGAGCAGTACTTC.

V and J are TRBV9 and TRBJ2-5; 8 bases fit TRBD2. CDR3 length: 15 amino acids. Looked up from germline, CDR1 is SGDLS and CDR2 is YYNGEE. V lost 0 bases, J lost 11 bases, and 12 bases stayed unmatched. The DNA for the CDR3 is TGTGCCAGCAGCGTAGCTCCAAGCGGGGGCTCTGAGCAGTACTTC. Translating gives CASSVAPSGGSEQYF.

Worth noting for this clone: One end of the junction does not line up with germline, which may come from a read error. The chain carries TRBV7-2 and TRBJ1-4; 8 nucleotides line up with TRBD1. Germline CDR1 is SGHTA and CDR2 is FQGNSA. There are 14 residues in the CDR3. The CDR3 nucleotides are TGTGCCAGCAGCTCGACAGGGGCTAACGAAAAACTGTTTTTT. Translation: CASSSTGANEKLFF.

The rearrangement joins TRBV19 to TRBJ2-7; 7 positions match TRBD2. The germline gives CDR1 LNHDA, CDR2 SQIVND (reference sequence). The CDR3 totals 13 residues. The J segment lost 4 bases and the V segment lost 4 bases, leaving 4 bases of the junction unmatched. The CDR3 bases are TGTGCCAGTAGTACCGGACTAGTATACGAGCAGTACTTC. Its protein product is CASSTGLVYEQYF.

This rearrangement joins TRBV5-1 to TRBJ1-1, with D possibly TRBD1 on 6 matching bases. Deletions cut 2 bases from V and 0 bases from J, with 14 bases between. Germline CDR1 SGHRS, CDR2 YFSETQ. The CDR3 loop spans 16 amino acids. CDR3 region: CASSLPTTGMNTEAFF. The CDR3, as DNA: TGCGCCAGCAGCTTACCCACGACAGGAATGAACACTGAAGCTTTCTTT.